This T cell receptor (beta chain) derives from a study of sequential checkpoint blockade in melanoma. About the research overall: Patients were randomized 1:1 to nivolumab-then-ipilimumab or ipilimumab-then-nivolumab first-line. Each arm's sequence ended with maintenance nivolumab.

This sample's treatment: randomized to nivolumab then ipilimumab (arm A) or the reverse (arm B). Patients had received no earlier DNA-damaging chemotherapy. PBMC sorting kept live CD3+CD8+ cells without CD19 or CD56. This CDR3 is 15 amino acids long. Deletions cut 3 bases from V and 5 bases from J, with 17 bases between. Germline CDR1 and CDR2: SEHNR and FQNEAQ (reference sequence). Sequenced by immunoSEQ multiplex PCR; TCRdb stores in-frame clones only, minus some. In the table there are just under 20,000 clones, around 72% of which are singletons. The chain couples TRBV7-9 to TRBJ2-7, with D possibly TRBD2 on 5 matching bases. Sequences were derived from CD8+ T cells sorted from blood (inferred from file names), sampled from a patient given nivolumab and ipilimumab in sequence. The clonotype originates from a human donor with melanoma. CDR3 coding DNA: TGTGCCAGCAGCTTGAGTCGGGAATCGGTAAACGAGCAGTACTTC. Its translation is CASSLSRESVNEQYF.